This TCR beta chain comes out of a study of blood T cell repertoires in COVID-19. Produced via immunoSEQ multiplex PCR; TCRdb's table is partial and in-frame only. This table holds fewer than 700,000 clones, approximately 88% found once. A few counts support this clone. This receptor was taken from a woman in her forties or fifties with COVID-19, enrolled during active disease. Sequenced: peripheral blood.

This CDR3 reads CAIRKTGDGNTIYF. In DNA form, the CDR3 reads TGTGCCATCAGGAAGACAGGGGATGGAAACACCATATATTTT. V usage is TRBV10-3 and J usage is TRBJ1-3; 8 nucleotides match TRBD1. V was clipped by 6 bases and J by 3 bases; unmatched bases: 4. The CDR3 sequence is 14 residues long. The germline V gene has CDR1 ENHRY and CDR2 SYGVKD.